Sequencing of this TCR beta chain was carried out in a study of blood T cell repertoires in COVID-19. Study at large: The origin of the acute and convalescent COVID-19 samples was the United States, Italy and Spain. PBMCs, B-cell-depleted T cells, or T cells provided the cDNA or gDNA that made up the material.

Original handling: Reference gene primer amplification in the assay estimated nucleated cell counts. The data were produced by immunoSEQ multiplex PCR, yet TCRdb's version contains in-frame clones alone and is incomplete. D and trimming were read from the DNA, whereas the V and J calls and clone size are those reported in that table. The table records over 200,000 clones, approximately 90% of them present only once. Seattle enrolled patients during active infection and tracked them longitudinally. The CDR3 consists of 13 residues. Per germline, CDR1 MNHEY and CDR2 SVGEGT. The germline V and J ends were trimmed by 2 bases and 7 bases, with 9 bases remaining between them. This clone was detected once.

The J gene is TRBJ1-5, the V gene TRBV6-2 or TRBV6-3; no clear D. The clonotype comes from a man aged 25 to 45 with COVID-19, enrolled during active disease. The specimen sequenced was peripheral blood. In nucleotides, the CDR3 is TGTGCCAGCAGTTACACGGGAGGACAGCCCCAGCATTTT. It yields the protein CASSYTGGQPQHF.